The 11 T cell receptor beta chains below all came from one sample that was sequenced in a study of T cells in Graves' hyperthyroidism and ophthalmopathy. TCR beta CDR3 regions were amplified from RNA. The TCR CDR3 first-round RT-PCR relied on the HTBI primer set. One entry per CDR3 protein, called by TCRdb with MiXCR from the multiplex PCR reads. Found here are approximately 620,000 distinct CDR3 sequences, approximately 13% of them singletons; the top ten hold 5.8%. Specimen: blood. Receptors originate from a woman aged 30 to 39 with Graves' hyperthyroidism that later progressed to Graves' ophthalmopathy.

This clonotype was seen at least ten times. DNA of the CDR3: TGCAGTGCTAGGTCCGGGACAGGGTTTGGGGAGCTGTTTTTT. Amino acid sequence: CSARSGTGFGELFF. The J gene is TRBJ2-2, the V gene TRBV20-1; 9 bases agree with TRBD1. CDR1 DFQATT and CDR2 SNEGSKA come from the germline V gene (reference sequence). V gave up 3 bases and J gave up 8 bases; unmatched junction bases: 7. This CDR3 spans 14 amino acids.

The chain uses TRBV24-1 and TRBJ2-5, with D unclear. V lost 7 bases and J 1 base, leaving 9 bases between the germline ends. Per germline, CDR1 KGHDR and CDR2 SFDVKD. The CDR3 runs 13 residues. The CDR3 bases are TGTGCCACCAGCCCTTGGGGCCAAGAGACCCAGTACTTC. It encodes CATSPWGQETQYF.

The rearrangement uses TRBV7-2 and TRBJ1-2; D is ambiguous. CDR1 is SGHTA, CDR2 FQGNSA, per germline. This CDR3 is 14 amino acids long. Trimming pared 2 bases from V and 5 bases from J, leaving 12 bases between. The DNA for the CDR3 is TGTGCCAGCAGCTTAACCACTGGACGATATGGCTACACCTTC. Protein product: CASSLTTGRYGYTF. Drawing the rest from reference TRBV7-2 and TRBJ1-2, the complete variable domain is GAGVSQSPSNKVTEKGKDVELRCDPISGHTALYWYRQSLGQGLEFLIYFQGNSAPDKSGLPSDRFSAERTGGSVSTLTIQRTQQEDSAVYLCASSLTTGRYGYTFGSGTRLTVV.

In its sample, this clonotype was seen many times. The chain recombines TRBV2 with TRBJ1-1, with TRBD1 as a possible D gene (5 bases). The CDR3 is 14 amino acids. V gave up 2 bases and J gave up 6 bases, with 13 bases separating them. In germline, CDR1 is SNHLY, CDR2 FYNNEI. CDR3 nucleotide sequence: TGTGCCAGCAGTGAAATCGGGTTGGGGGCTGAAGCTTTCTTT. Translated: CASSEIGLGAEAFF.

This clonotype was detected many times. The rearrangement joins TRBV29-1 to TRBJ1-5; TRBD1 matches at 7 bases. CDR3 size: 13 residues. In germline, CDR1 is SQVTM, CDR2 ANQGSEA. V dropped 7 bases and J dropped 7; count of bases not matched to a gene: 10. The DNA of the CDR3 is TGCAGCGCATCCGACAGGGTGGGCCAGCCCCAGCATTTT. Translation gives CSASDRVGQPQHF.

The chain has TRBV4-1 and TRBJ2-4, with D possibly matching TRBD1 (5 bases). Germline assignment: CDR1 MGHRA and CDR2 YSYEKL. The V end lost 1 base, the J end lost 2 bases, and 9 bases lay between the germline ends. The CDR3 spans 15 residues. The CDR3 here is CASSQVGVPKNIQYF. CDR3 nucleotide sequence: TGCGCCAGCAGCCAAGTAGGGGTACCCAAAAACATTCAGTACTTC.

This clonotype was observed many times. The gene calls are TRBV2 and TRBJ2-1; TRBD2 matches at 10 bases. The V segment lost 8 bases and the J segment 3 bases; nucleotides outside the gene matches: 7. Germline values: CDR1 SNHLY, CDR2 FYNNEI. The CDR3 contains 15 residues. The CDR3 reads CASCRLAGDYNEQFF. The CDR3 DNA reads as TGTGCCAGCTGTCGACTAGCGGGCGACTACAATGAGCAGTTCTTC. Looking up the rest from reference TRBV2 and TRBJ2-1 gives the full variable domain: EPEVTQTPSHQVTQMGQEVILRCVPISNHLYFYWYRQILGQKVEFLVSFYNNEISEKSEIFDDQFSVERPDGSNFTLKIRSTKLEDSAMYFCASCRLAGDYNEQFFGPGTRLTVL.

This clonotype was seen ten or more times. The CDR3 DNA reads TGTGCCAGCAGTTACCAGGGCACGAACACCGGGGAGCTGTTTTTT. The encoded protein is CASSYQGTNTGELFF. This chain connects TRBV6-5 to TRBJ2-2; D perhaps matches TRBD1 (5 bases). V shed 2 bases and J shed 0 bases, with 7 bases lying between them. Germline CDR1 MNHEY, CDR2 SVGAGI. The CDR3 is 15 amino acids.

The sample holds many counts of this clonotype. The chain links TRBV30 to TRBJ1-5; D is undetermined. V was clipped by 0 bases and J by 5 bases, with 11 bases between them. The germline gives CDR1 GTSNPN, CDR2 SVGIG (reference sequence). CDR3 size: 14 residues. CDR3 bases: TGTGCCTGGAGTGTAGGCCGGCCGGATCAGCCCCAGCATTTT. Translated, it gives CAWSVGRPDQPQHF. The full variable domain, in which reference TRBV30 and TRBJ1-5 provide the parts outside the CDR3, is SQTIHQWPATLVQPVGSPLSLECTVEGTSNPNLYWYRQAAGRGLQLLFYSVGIGQISSEVPQNLSASRPQDRQFILSSKKLLLSDSGFYLCAWSVGRPDQPQHFGDGTRLSIL.

This chain joins TRBV30 and TRBJ2-7, with 8 bases aligning to TRBD2. CDR1 and CDR2 from the germline V gene are GTSNPN and SVGIG (reference sequence). V was clipped by 5 bases and J by 5 bases; unmatched bases: 8. This CDR3 comprises 13 residues. As DNA, the CDR3 is TGTGCCTGGGACCAAGCGGGAGTAAACGAGCAGTACTTC. Protein product: CAWDQAGVNEQYF.

The chain uses TRBV9 and TRBJ1-1, with 10 bases fitting TRBD1. Germline V gene lookup returns CDR1 SGDLS and CDR2 YYNGEE. The CDR3 covers 15 residues. The junction had 6 bases not matched to a gene; V was cut back by 2 bases and J by 5 bases. The CDR3 is CASSVDRGVATEAFF. CDR3 DNA: TGTGCCAGCAGCGTGGACAGGGGGGTGGCAACTGAAGCTTTCTTT.